The 27 T cell receptor beta chains below come from one sample, sequenced in a study of cytomegalovirus exposure and HLA in healthy donors. PCR used 60 Vbeta primers and 13 Jbeta primers. Only in-frame clones appear in the TCRdb table, and some are missing; sequencing was by immunoSEQ multiplex PCR. Of 130,000 to 150,000 clones listed, 65% to 90% are singletons. The sequenced material came from PBMCs. The origin of the receptors is a woman in her twenties or thirties in good health and CMV-seronegative.

Notes on this clone: One end of the junction varies from germline; a read error may be responsible. V gene TRBV7-9 combines with J gene TRBJ1-4; D remains ambiguous. Germline CDR1 reads SEHNR; CDR2 reads FQNEAQ (reference sequence). This CDR3 comprises 12 residues. The CDR3 nucleotides read TGTTCCAGCAGCCCTCCGTATGAAAAACTGTTTTTT. This translates into CSSSPPYEKLFF.

A few counts support this clone. The CDR3 loop reads CASSLTGIDTEAFF. The CDR3 DNA reads as TGCGCCAGCAGCTTGACAGGGATTGACACTGAAGCTTTCTTT. J is TRBJ1-1 and V is TRBV5-1; tentative D call: TRBD1 (6 bases). The V and J ends lost 1 base and 3 bases respectively, with 10 bases between them. The germline CDR1 and CDR2 sequences are SGHRS and YFSETQ. This CDR3 region has 14 residues.

The V gene is TRBV2, the J gene TRBJ1-1; 8 bases line up with TRBD1. In germline, CDR1 is SNHLY, CDR2 FYNNEI. CDR3 size: 18 residues. V shed 8 bases and J 5 bases; nucleotides not matched to a gene: 22. The chain's CDR3 is CASPLRAGGRAEGTEAFF. DNA for the CDR3: TGTGCCAGCCCTCTCAGGGCAGGGGGCCGGGCAGAAGGGACTGAAGCTTTCTTT.

The chain has TRBV11-3 and TRBJ1-1; D possibly corresponds to TRBD1 (5 bases). Per germline, CDR1 SGHNT and CDR2 YENEEA. V gave up 5 bases and J gave up 6 bases, with 13 bases separating them. The CDR3 loop spans 13 amino acids. The chain's CDR3 is CASSQEGGAEAFF. The CDR3 region has the DNA TGTGCCAGCAGCCAGGAAGGAGGGGCTGAAGCTTTCTTT.

The genes are TRBV11-2 and TRBJ1-3, with D perhaps matching TRBD1 (6 bases). V was clipped by 8 bases and J by 7 bases, with 21 bases between them. This CDR3 has 15 residues. Per germline, CDR1 SGHAT and CDR2 FQNNGV. The CDR3 loop is CASSTRQVLVNTIYF. The CDR3 region has the DNA TGTGCCAGCTCGACACGACAGGTTTTAGTTAACACCATATATTTT. Full variable domain (outside the CDR3, taken from reference TRBV11-2 and TRBJ1-3): EAGVAQSPRYKIIEKRQSVAFWCNPISGHATLYWYQQILGQGPKLLIQFQNNGVVDDSQLPKDRFSAERLKGVDSTLKIQPAKLEDSAVYLCASSTRQVLVNTIYFGEGSWLTVV.

V and J are TRBV6-1 and TRBJ2-2; 7 bases are shared with TRBD1. V shed 7 bases, J shed 7 bases, and the junction held 3 bases outside the gene matches. Germline V lookup: CDR1 MNHNS, CDR2 SASEGT. The CDR3 sequence is 12 residues long. The CDR3 sequence is CASMQGDGELFF. The CDR3, as DNA: TGTGCCAGCATGCAGGGGGACGGGGAGCTGTTTTTT.

The chain employs TRBV30 and TRBJ2-3; a weak D match, TRBD1 (6 bases). Per the germline V gene, CDR1 is GTSNPN and CDR2 is SVGIG (reference sequence). V was cut by 4 bases and J by 4 bases, with 15 bases left in between. The CDR3 is 14 residues long. CDR3 loop: CAWIGWGPADTQYF. The DNA for the CDR3 is TGTGCCTGGATTGGTTGGGGGCCCGCAGATACGCAGTATTTT. The full variable domain, with the rest looked up from reference TRBV30 and TRBJ2-3, is SQTIHQWPATLVQPVGSPLSLECTVEGTSNPNLYWYRQAAGRGLQLLFYSVGIGQISSEVPQNLSASRPQDRQFILSSKKLLLSDSGFYLCAWIGWGPADTQYFGPGTRLTVL.

V usage is TRBV9 and J usage is TRBJ2-1, with TRBD2 as a possible D gene (5 bases). The germline V gene has CDR1 SGDLS and CDR2 YYNGEE. The CDR3 covers 17 residues. V was trimmed by 0 bases and J by 8 bases, leaving 21 bases between them. The CDR3 nucleotides are TGTGCCAGCAGCGTAGTTGAGGGCTCGGGCCTTGGGGATGAGCAGTTCTTC. The encoded protein is CASSVVEGSGLGDEQFF. The full variable domain, with the rest looked up from reference TRBV9 and TRBJ2-1, is DSGVTQTPKHLITATGQRVTLRCSPRSGDLSVYWYQQSLDQGLQFLIQYYNGEERAKGNILERFSAQQFPDLHSELNLSSLELGDSALYFCASSVVEGSGLGDEQFFGPGTRLTVL.

The V and J genes are TRBV10-1 and TRBJ2-3; possible D gene TRBD1, 6 bases. From germline, CDR1 is WNHNN and CDR2 SYGVQD (reference sequence). Trimming stripped 0 bases from V and 6 bases from J, with 10 bases between. The CDR3 is 14 amino acids. CDR3 protein: CASSESGARDTQYF. The DNA for the CDR3 is TGCGCCAGCAGTGAGTCGGGGGCTAGGGATACGCAGTATTTT.

The CDR3 sequence: CSAAPRDNPYEQYF. CDR3 bases: TGCAGCGCAGCACCCCGGGACAATCCTTACGAGCAGTACTTC. The chain couples TRBV29-1 to TRBJ2-7, with D perhaps matching TRBD1 (6 bases). V lost 7 bases and J lost 4, with 20 bases in between. This CDR3 is 14 amino acids long. Germline lookup yields CDR1 SQVTM and CDR2 ANQGSEA.

The genes are TRBV19 and TRBJ2-7, with TRBD2 as a possible D gene (5 bases). The CDR3 covers 14 residues. Germline values: CDR1 LNHDA, CDR2 SQIVND (reference sequence). V was trimmed by 4 bases and J by 3 bases, leaving 13 bases between them. This CDR3 reads CASSRTGPLYEQYF. The CDR3 DNA follows: TGTGCCAGTAGTAGGACTGGCCCCCTCTACGAGCAGTACTTC.

The V gene is TRBV4-3, the J gene TRBJ2-7, with a possible D match to TRBD2 (6 bases). The germline V gene has CDR1 LGHNA and CDR2 YSLEER. V was cut by 0 bases and J by 6 bases, with 12 bases left in between. This CDR3 is 14 amino acids long. The CDR3 spells CASSQDLGGSEQYF. The CDR3 bases are TGCGCCAGCAGCCAAGATCTTGGGGGGAGCGAGCAGTACTTC.

The rearrangement links TRBV19 to TRBJ2-7, with 9 bases matching TRBD2. CDR3 length: 14 residues. The V segment lost 5 bases and the J segment 4 bases; nucleotides outside the gene matches: 6. Germline values: CDR1 LNHDA, CDR2 SQIVND (reference sequence). This CDR3 reads CASSGREGRYEQYF. Written as DNA, the CDR3 is TGTGCCAGTAGTGGGCGGGAGGGCCGATACGAGCAGTACTTC.

This chain links TRBV28 with TRBJ2-3; 8 nucleotides align to TRBD2. CDR1 MDHEN and CDR2 SYDVKM come from the germline V gene. This CDR3 spans 16 amino acids. Trimming cost V 5 bases and J 3 bases; bases outside gene matches: 10. The CDR3 region has the DNA TGTGCCAGCAGTCGACTAGCGCCAAGGGGAACAGATACGCAGTATTTT. It specifies CASSRLAPRGTDTQYF.

The chain carries TRBV19 and TRBJ2-7, with D maybe TRBD1 (5 bases). Deletions cut 3 bases from V and 8 bases from J, with 11 bases between. CDR3 length: 12 residues. The germline gives CDR1 LNHDA, CDR2 SQIVND (reference sequence). The CDR3 spells CASSMKQGQQYF. The CDR3 DNA reads TGTGCCAGTAGTATGAAGCAGGGCCAGCAGTACTTC.

The rearrangement uses TRBV5-5 and TRBJ2-3; D is possibly TRBD2 (6 bases). Trimming took 5 bases from V and 0 from J, leaving 13 bases between them. Germline lookup yields CDR1 SGHKS and CDR2 YYEKEE (reference sequence). The CDR3 spans 15 residues. The CDR3 loop reads CASRLGGGSTDTQYF. CDR3 nucleotides: TGTGCCAGCAGACTGGGTGGGGGGAGCACAGATACGCAGTATTTT.

The table lists this clone with a few counts. This chain uses TRBV4-1 with TRBJ2-1, with no clear D. Per germline, CDR1 MGHRA and CDR2 YSYEKL. The length of the CDR3 is 16 residues. With 3 bases removed from V and 0 bases from J, the gap between germline ends came to 12 bases. The CDR3 DNA reads TGCGCCAGCAGCCATGTAGACATTATCTCCTACAATGAGCAGTTCTTC. Amino acids: CASSHVDIISYNEQFF.

This clone was recorded a few times. The V call is TRBV27, the J call TRBJ1-1; maybe TRBD1 (5 bases). CDR3 length: 13 residues. V was cut by 6 bases and J by 0 bases, with 8 bases left in between. CDR1 MNHEY and CDR2 SMNVEV come from the germline V gene (reference sequence). The CDR3 region has the DNA TGTGCCAGCAGAACGACAGTGAACACTGAAGCTTTCTTT. It yields the protein CASRTTVNTEAFF.

This sequence joins TRBV28 and TRBJ2-7; 11 nucleotides match TRBD2. This CDR3 comprises 15 residues. V lost 5 bases, J lost 6 bases, and 9 bases stayed unmatched. CDR1 MDHEN and CDR2 SYDVKM come from the germline V gene. The CDR3 loop is CASSDTSGSYSEQYF. The CDR3 region has the DNA TGTGCCAGCAGTGACACTAGCGGGAGTTACTCCGAGCAGTACTTC.

Only a few counts were recorded for this clone. The chain links TRBV4-1 to TRBJ1-1; D is uncertain. Deletions cut 6 bases from V and 4 bases from J, with 15 bases between. There are 14 residues in the CDR3. Germline CDR1 reads MGHRA; CDR2 reads YSYEKL. The chain's CDR3 is CASRGGLKGTEAFF. In DNA, the CDR3 is TGCGCCAGCAGGGGAGGGCTTAAGGGCACTGAAGCTTTCTTT.

The rearrangement uses TRBV6-4 and TRBJ2-2; D is uncertain. The germline V gene encodes CDR1 MRHNA and CDR2 SNTAGT. Trimming removed 3 bases from V and 0 bases from J, with 17 bases in between. The CDR3 consists of 18 residues. Here the CDR3 DNA reads TGTGCCAGCAGTGAGTCCTCGACATATCCTACGAACACCGGGGAGCTGTTTTTT. Translation: CASSESSTYPTNTGELFF.

This clone has a count of ten or more. The V call is TRBV10-1, the J call TRBJ1-2; D uncertain. The CDR3 length is 16 residues. Trimming cost V 2 bases and J 5 bases, with 18 bases left between them. Germline CDR1 reads WNHNN; CDR2 reads SYGVQD (reference sequence). CDR3 in amino acids: CASSEEVEGGWYGYTF. The DNA of the CDR3 is TGCGCCAGCAGTGAGGAGGTTGAGGGAGGATGGTATGGCTACACCTTC.

CDR3 in DNA: TGTGCCACCTTACAGGGGGTCGCGGGAGGAAACACCATATATTTT. Translation gives CATLQGVAGGNTIYF. This chain joins TRBV10-3 and TRBJ1-3, with TRBD1 identical over 8 bases. V lost 10 bases, J lost 4 bases, and 12 bases stayed unmatched. This CDR3 has 15 residues. The germline gives CDR1 ENHRY, CDR2 SYGVKD.

The CDR3 region is CASSLNTGKDQPQHF. CDR3 sequence (DNA): TGTGCCAGCTCACTTAATACAGGGAAAGATCAGCCCCAGCATTTT. This chain links TRBV18 with TRBJ1-5; TRBD1 is a possible D gene (6 bases). The V gene lost 4 bases and the J gene lost 5 bases, with 15 bases spanning the gap. Per germline, CDR1 KGHSH and CDR2 LQKENI. The CDR3 length is 15 residues.

The genes are TRBV7-2 and TRBJ2-7; 10 nucleotides line up with TRBD2. This CDR3 has 14 residues. V lost 0 bases, J lost 12 bases, and 8 bases stayed unmatched. Germline V gene data show CDR1 as SGHTA and CDR2 as FQGNSA. Here the CDR3 DNA reads TGTGCCAGCAGCTTAGCAACGGCTAGCGGGGGCCTGTACTTC. This sequence encodes CASSLATASGGLYF.

The J gene is TRBJ1-1, the V gene TRBV19; no definite D call. There are 13 residues in the CDR3. The germline V gene has CDR1 LNHDA and CDR2 SQIVND (reference sequence). Trimming shortened V by 5 bases and J by 5 bases, and 12 bases separated the two germline ends. CDR3 DNA sequence: TGTGCCAGTAGTCAGTCACGACTTACTGAAGCTTTCTTT. Its translation: CASSQSRLTEAFF.

The J gene is TRBJ2-5, the V gene TRBV5-1, with 15 bases matching TRBD2. Losses at the gene ends were 4 bases for V and 7 bases for J; bases not matched to a gene: 8. CDR3 length: 16 amino acids. Germline V gene lookup returns CDR1 SGHRS and CDR2 YFSETQ. The CDR3 region has the DNA TGCGCCAGCAGCCCCAGGACTAGCGGGAGGGCAGGGACCCAGTACTTC. It is translated as CASSPRTSGRAGTQYF.